The clone carrying this T cell receptor beta chain was recorded a few times. Its antigen is unknown. With survey level as its setting, the immunoSEQ assay was v3.0. Sequencing had a target that covered roughly 40,000-55,000 T-cell genomes per sample. TCRdb keeps only in-frame clones here, not all; method: immunoSEQ multiplex PCR. The sample lists approximately 16,000 clones, 88% occurring once. The sample is drawn from a study of long-term antiretroviral therapy in people with HIV. Germline CDR1 reads SGHRS; CDR2 reads YFSETQ. V was pared by 7 bases and J by 1 base, with 4 bases of the junction left unmatched. The CDR3 length is 13 residues. Notes on the study in general: An increase in diversity followed ART, yet levels stayed below transplant donor controls.

The chain recombines TRBV5-1 with TRBJ1-1; TRBD1 matches at 7 bases. The sequencing here drew on unsorted PBMCs, taken 2.2 to 2.3 years before starting antiretroviral therapy. The sequence came from a woman aged 30 to 39 with HIV. CDR3 DNA sequence: TGCGCCAGCTCCGGACAGGAGAACACTGAAGCTTTCTTT. Translated: CASSGQENTEAFF.